These T cell receptor beta chains were read from a single sample in a study of T cells in Graves' hyperthyroidism and ophthalmopathy. Using its own MiXCR run on the multiplex PCR reads, TCRdb lists one record per CDR3 protein. The sample lists about 700,000 distinct CDR3 sequences, 12% to 15% occurring once. Sequencing was performed on blood. The receptors shown here come from a young woman with Graves' hyperthyroidism. Both conserved end residues are part of each CDR3. D genes are given only for firm matches. A clone size is listed for some rows: how often the clone was seen (once, few, many), or a class if it is expanded.

CASTLRVVGAYSNQPQHF	TGTGCCAGCACCCTTAGGGTGGTCGGGGCCTATAGCAATCAGCCCCAGCATTTT	many	.	TRBV28	TRBJ1-5
CASTNWDNAYEQYF	TGTGCCAGCACCAACTGGGACAACGCCTACGAGCAGTACTTC	many	.	TRBV6-2/TRBV6-3	TRBJ2-7
CASSQTWRERPYEQYF	TGTGCCAGCAGCCAAACGTGGCGGGAGCGACCCTACGAGCAGTACTTC	few	TRBD2	TRBV14	TRBJ2-7
CASSPPGLLTDTQYF	TGTGCCAGCTCACCACCAGGGCTTCTCACAGATACGCAGTATTTT	many	.	TRBV18	TRBJ2-3
CSANPSTGRTQETQYF	TGCAGTGCCAATCCTTCCACCGGGAGAACGCAAGAGACCCAGTACTTC	many	.	TRBV20-1	TRBJ2-5
CASSTALTNTGELFF	TGCGCCAGTAGTACTGCCCTAACGAACACCGGGGAGCTGTTTTTT	.	.	TRBV19	TRBJ2-2
CASSLYPGGRALNEQYF	TGTGCCAGCAGTTTGTACCCCGGAGGGAGGGCCTTGAATGAGCAGTACTTC	.	TRBD2	TRBV27	TRBJ2-7
CAISGAEGTNTEAFF	TGTGCCATCAGTGGGGCTGAGGGGACTAACACTGAAGCTTTCTTT	few	.	TRBV10-3	TRBJ1-1
CSASGASGWEETQYF	TGCAGTGCTAGCGGCGCTAGCGGGTGGGAAGAGACCCAGTACTTC	many	TRBD2	TRBV20-1	TRBJ2-5
CASREPGPGNQPQHF	TGTGCCAGCAGAGAACCCGGGCCCGGCAATCAGCCCCAGCATTTT	.	.	TRBV6-1	TRBJ1-5
CASSLHSTQETQYF	TGCGCCAGCAGCTTGCACAGCACCCAAGAGACCCAGTACTTC	.	.	TRBV5-1	TRBJ2-5